A selection of T cell receptor beta chains follows, all from one sample in a study of T cell changes during pregnancy in multiple sclerosis. The assay was immunoSEQ multiplex PCR, and TCRdb's table has in-frame clones only and misses some. The table includes some 110,000 clones, around 90% detected once. The sequences come from peripheral blood, collected in the third trimester of pregnancy. These receptors were taken from a female donor with multiple sclerosis, enrolled in a pregnancy study. The CDR3 runs from the conserved cysteine through the conserved F or W. Each record gives: CDR3 DNA, CDR3 protein, J gene, V gene, D gene, clone size. A D gene is named only where the DNA matches it firmly. Expanded clones get a size class; other rows say once, few or many, or leave the size out.

TGTGCCAGCAGTTACACACAGTCCTTCTATGGCTACACCTTC	CASSYTQSFYGYTF	TRBJ1-2	TRBV6-5	NA	NA
TGTGCCAGCAGTTCCCCCGTTTCCGGGGATACGCAGTATTTT	CASSSPVSGDTQYF	TRBJ2-3	TRBV27	NA	NA
TGTGCCAGCGACCTCGGACAGGGGGCGACGTACACCTTC	CASDLGQGATYTF	TRBJ1-2	TRBV2	TRBD1	NA
TGTGCCAGCAGCTATGGGACTAGCGGCTGGGATACGCAGTATTTT	CASSYGTSGWDTQYF	TRBJ2-3	TRBV7-2	TRBD2	NA
TGTGCCACCAACCGGGGGGGGCAGGTCGAGCAGTACTTC	CATNRGGQVEQYF	TRBJ2-7	TRBV9	TRBD2	NA
TGTGCCAGCAGTGATCAAGCAGCGGGGGTAGGGCAAGAGACCCAGTACTTC	CASSDQAAGVGQETQYF	TRBJ2-5	TRBV2	TRBD2	NA
TGTGCCAGCACCGGCGCTAGCGGGAGGGCCGCAACAGATACGCAGTATTTT	CASTGASGRAATDTQYF	TRBJ2-3	TRBV25-1	TRBD2	NA
TGTGCCACCAGCAGAGACCCCTTTTCTAGAAGGTACTTC	CATSRDPFSRRYF	TRBJ2-5	TRBV15	NA	NA
TGTGCCAGCAGCTCTCAGGGGGCCAGCTATGGCTACACCTTC	CASSSQGASYGYTF	TRBJ1-2	TRBV5-6	TRBD1	NA
TGTGCCAGCAGTGTATCGGGACAGGGGGCGGGGCAGCCCCAGCATTTT	CASSVSGQGAGQPQHF	TRBJ1-5	TRBV28	TRBD1	few
TGTGCCAGCAGTGTTACGGGGTACGAGCAGTACTTC	CASSVTGYEQYF	TRBJ2-7	TRBV6-1	NA	NA
TGTGCCAGCAGCTCCTCCTTACAGTGGGGCAATCAGCCCCAGCATTTT	CASSSSLQWGNQPQHF	TRBJ1-5	TRBV27	NA	NA
TGCAGCGTTCCCGCCCCGACAGGAGGAACTGAAGCTTTCTTT	CSVPAPTGGTEAFF	TRBJ1-1	TRBV29-1	NA	NA
TGTGCCAGCAGCGTAGCTCCCCTAGGGGGCAATGAGCAGTTCTTC	CASSVAPLGGNEQFF	TRBJ2-1	TRBV9	NA	NA
TGTGCCAGCACACAGGCGTTCGAAAAACTGTTTTTT	CASTQAFEKLFF	TRBJ1-4	TRBV28	NA	NA
TGTGCCAGCAGCTTGTACGGGGTTAATCAGCCCCAGCATTTT	CASSLYGVNQPQHF	TRBJ1-5	TRBV5-4	NA	NA
TGTGCCAGCAGCGTAGGGGGGGGCCCCAACGGGGAGCTGTTTTTT	CASSVGGGPNGELFF	TRBJ2-2	TRBV9	NA	NA
TGTGCCTGGACAGGGGGCTTAGATCAGCCCCAGCATTTT	CAWTGGLDQPQHF	TRBJ1-5	TRBV30	TRBD1	NA
TGCGCCAGCAGCCTAGGGACATTGAACACCGGGGAGCTGTTTTTT	CASSLGTLNTGELFF	TRBJ2-2	TRBV5-1	NA	NA
TGTGCCAGCAGTTTTGCGGAGGGGAACACCGGGGAGCTGTTTTTT	CASSFAEGNTGELFF	TRBJ2-2	TRBV27	NA	NA
TGTGCCAGCAGTCAGTATCAGGGGAACACTGAAGCTTTCTTT	CASSQYQGNTEAFF	TRBJ1-1	TRBV28	NA	once
TGTGCCAGCAGCTTAAATTCGCTAGCCGGACGAATCCAGGATGAGCAGTTCTTC	CASSLNSLAGRIQDEQFF	TRBJ2-1	TRBV7-6	NA	NA
TGTGCCAGCAGTATCCAGCGGTGGGGAGGTGAGCAGTACTTC	CASSIQRWGGEQYF	TRBJ2-7	TRBV2	NA	NA
TGTGCCAGCAGCTTAGTTGGCGGGAGCTCAGATACGCAGTATTTT	CASSLVGGSSDTQYF	TRBJ2-3	TRBV7-9	TRBD2	NA
TGTGCCAGCAGCGACGGGGGGCGCACAGATACGCAGTATTTT	CASSDGGRTDTQYF	TRBJ2-3	TRBV9	NA	few
TGTGCCAGCAGTGAGCGGACAGGGGGCGTCTATGGCTACACCTTC	CASSERTGGVYGYTF	TRBJ1-2	TRBV2	TRBD1	NA
TGCGCCAGCAGCCAAAGGGGTCCCACTCCCCCGTCAACTAATGAAAAACTGTTTTTT	CASSQRGPTPPSTNEKLFF	TRBJ1-4	TRBV4-1	NA	NA
TGCGCCAGCAGCCCCTGGACAGGGACACAAGAGACCCAGTACTTC	CASSPWTGTQETQYF	TRBJ2-5	TRBV5-1	TRBD1	NA
TGTGCCAGCAGCCGGGCTAGCGGACGTCACTACAATGAGCAGTTCTTC	CASSRASGRHYNEQFF	TRBJ2-1	TRBV14	TRBD2	NA